Listed below are T cell receptor beta chains from one sample, sequenced in a study of shared clonotypes between healthy human individuals. Repertoires were generated with immunoSEQ multiplex PCR, while TCRdb's copy carries only in-frame clones and drops some. The sample contains a few million clones, 90% to 95% of which appear only once. What was sequenced was naive CD4+ T cells from PBMCs. These receptors were obtained from a man between 18 and 29 years old in good health. Some clones in this sample may be carry-over from other donors' samples. Each CDR3 is given with its conserved first and last residue. The order of the fields is D gene, J gene, clone size, V gene, CDR3 protein, CDR3 DNA. D genes are given only for firm matches. Not all rows give a size; the values are once, few, many and, for expanded clones, a class.

TRBD1	TRBJ1-5	once	TRBV7-9	CASSVTEGQTHSNQPQHF	TGTGCCAGCAGCGTAACCGAGGGACAGACACATAGCAATCAGCCCCAGCATTTT
.	TRBJ2-1	.	TRBV28	CASSTTLLVNEQFF	TGTGCCAGCAGCACGACCCTCTTGGTCAATGAGCAGTTCTTC
TRBD1	TRBJ2-1	.	TRBV2	CASRIRQGSHEQFF	TGTGCCAGCAGGATTCGACAGGGGTCCCATGAGCAGTTCTTC
.	TRBJ2-6	.	TRBV28	CASSLGGAGANVLTF	TGTGCCAGCAGTTTGGGCGGGGCTGGGGCCAACGTCCTGACTTTC
.	TRBJ1-1	.	TRBV7-2	CASSLTNHGGQINTEAFF	TGTGCCAGCAGCTTGACAAATCACGGGGGGCAAATCAACACTGAAGCTTTCTTT
.	TRBJ2-5	once	TRBV7-3	CASSPNIGRETQYF	TGTGCCAGCAGCCCAAATATAGGCCGAGAGACCCAGTACTTC
.	TRBJ1-1	.	TRBV19	CASSIGTLTAEAFF	TGTGCCAGTAGTATCGGGACATTAACGGCTGAAGCTTTCTTT
.	TRBJ1-2	.	TRBV6-1	CASSDLLRYGYTF	TGTGCCAGCAGTGATCTGTTGCGGTATGGCTACACCTTC
TRBD2	TRBJ2-7	.	TRBV7-2	CASSLAGGPSYEQYF	TGTGCCAGCAGCTTAGCGGGAGGGCCCTCCTACGAGCAGTACTTC
TRBD1	TRBJ2-7	.	TRBV28	CASIPGQGSYEQYF	TGTGCCAGCATTCCCGGACAGGGTTCCTACGAGCAGTACTTC
TRBD1	TRBJ2-7	.	TRBV27	CASSKHRGSYEQYF	TGTGCCAGCAGTAAACACAGGGGCTCCTACGAGCAGTACTTC
TRBD1	TRBJ2-7	once	TRBV28	CASSPGTGGREQYF	TGTGCCAGCAGTCCCGGGACAGGGGGCCGAGAGCAGTACTTC
TRBD2	TRBJ2-5	.	TRBV19	CASSMAAASGRAEKTQYF	TGTGCCAGTAGTATGGCGGCCGCTAGCGGGAGGGCCGAGAAGACCCAGTACTTC
.	TRBJ1-1	.	TRBV29-1	CSVEIGTNTEAFF	TGCAGCGTTGAGATAGGGACGAACACTGAAGCTTTCTTT
TRBD1	TRBJ2-4	once	TRBV2	CASSYQGAAKNIQYF	TGTGCCAGCAGTTACCAGGGGGCAGCCAAAAACATTCAGTACTTC
TRBD2	TRBJ2-3	once	TRBV30	CAWNGLAGGLNTDTQYF	TGTGCCTGGAATGGACTAGCGGGAGGTTTGAACACAGATACGCAGTATTTT
TRBD1	TRBJ1-2	.	TRBV27	CASSPYWTGGDYGYTF	TGTGCCAGCAGTCCATACTGGACAGGGGGGGACTATGGCTACACCTTC
TRBD1	TRBJ2-1	.	TRBV5-4	CASSLAGTGGSNEQFF	TGTGCCAGCAGCCTCGCCGGGACAGGGGGAAGCAATGAGCAGTTCTTC
TRBD2	TRBJ2-3	.	TRBV5-1	CASSPSSSGRGTDTQYF	TGCGCCAGCAGCCCTTCGTCCAGCGGGAGGGGCACAGATACGCAGTATTTT
TRBD2	TRBJ2-1	.	TRBV4-3	CASSKGALAGNNEQFF	TGCGCCAGCAGCAAGGGGGCCCTAGCGGGGAACAATGAGCAGTTCTTC
.	TRBJ2-2	.	TRBV5-1	CASRPGSTGELFF	TGCGCCAGCAGACCAGGATCGACCGGGGAGCTGTTTTTT
.	TRBJ2-5	.	TRBV18	CASSRGQNRPETQYF	TGTGCCAGCTCACGAGGACAGAACCGACCGGAGACCCAGTACTTC
.	TRBJ1-1	once	TRBV5-1	CASSLPLQASNTEAFF	TGCGCCAGCAGCTTGCCCCTACAGGCCTCGAACACTGAAGCTTTCTTT
TRBD1	TRBJ1-2	.	TRBV5-1	CASSLGQGAHGYGYTF	TGCGCCAGCAGCCTAGGACAGGGGGCCCATGGCTATGGCTACACCTTC